These 5 T cell receptor beta chains were sequenced from one sample in a study of blood T cells in healthy people across ages. Alongside a J-beta primer mix, a sample-barcoded 5' primer served in a second PCR lasting about 7 to 12 cycles. MiXCR, applied by TCRdb to the 5' RACE reads, yields one record per CDR3 protein. Here the sample spans about 760,000 distinct CDR3 sequences, around 50% being singletons. The sequenced sample consisted of blood. The receptors here all came from a man aged 35-49 years in good health.

The chain employs TRBV7-8 and TRBJ1-4; D not resolved. Between the trimmed V and J ends, which lost 4 bases and 6 bases, there was a span of 12 bases. Looked up from germline, CDR1 is SGHVS and CDR2 is FQNEAQ. The CDR3 covers 14 residues. CDR3 loop: CASSSTDTDEKLFF. CDR3 coding DNA: TGTGCCAGCAGCTCCACCGACACCGATGAAAAACTGTTTTTT.

This clonotype has a handful of counts. This chain joins TRBV3-1 and TRBJ2-3; no firm D call. CDR1 is LGHDT, CDR2 YNNKEL, per germline (reference sequence). The V end lost 4 bases, the J end lost 2 bases, and 16 bases lay between the germline ends. The CDR3 totals 16 residues. CDR3 in DNA: TGTGCCAGCAGCCCTCCCCATGAGATCCCCACAGATACGCAGTATTTT. Protein: CASSPPHEIPTDTQYF.

V gene TRBV15 combines with J gene TRBJ1-1; D is undetermined. CDR1 and CDR2 (germline): LNHNV, YYDKDF (reference sequence). V was trimmed by 3 bases and J by 1 base, leaving 15 bases between them. The length of the CDR3 is 16 residues. The CDR3 spells CATSSRDGRPNTEAFF. The CDR3 DNA reads as TGTGCCACCAGCAGCAGAGACGGACGACCGAACACTGAAGCTTTCTTT.

V gene TRBV28 combines with J gene TRBJ1-6, with D maybe TRBD1 (6 bases). CDR1 is MDHEN and CDR2 is SYDVKM in the germline V gene. This CDR3 region has 14 residues. Deletions cut 7 bases from V and 7 bases from J, with 14 bases between. CDR3 in amino acids: CASTLLGTNSPLHF. The CDR3 coding sequence is TGTGCCAGCACCCTTCTGGGGACAAATTCACCCCTCCACTTT.

V is TRBV10-3 and J is TRBJ1-2, with D possibly TRBD1 on 5 matching bases. V was shortened by 0 bases and J by 0 bases, with 8 bases between the two germline ends. The V gene's germline CDR1 is ENHRY and CDR2 SYGVKD. The CDR3 is made up of 15 amino acids. CDR3 coding DNA: TGTGCCATCAGTGAGTCAGTGACAGCTAACTATGGCTACACCTTC. Translation gives CAISESVTANYGYTF.